These T cell receptor beta chains were read from a single sample in a study of blood T cell repertoires in COVID-19. Some clones are missing from TCRdb's copy, which holds only in-frame ones; the method was immunoSEQ multiplex PCR. The data hold roughly 280,000 clones, with roughly 86% observed a single time. Sequenced input: peripheral blood. The receptor set was obtained from a woman in her thirties with COVID-19, enrolled during active disease. Each CDR3 is given without its conserved first and last residue. A row's size may be missing; if present it is once, few, many or a size class.

clone_size | j_call | v_call | cdr3_aa
NA | TRBJ2-7 | TRBV9 | ASSVGQESSYEQY
NA | TRBJ2-5 | TRBV6-6 | ASSYGLHKETQY
NA | TRBJ2-5 | TRBV5-4 | ASRHIGTSGRASQETQY
NA | TRBJ2-7 | TRBV18 | ASSPRTGDHEQY
NA | TRBJ2-1 | TRBV9 | ASSGPSGTSSYNEQF
NA | TRBJ2-7 | TRBV28 | ASSADTYEQY
NA | TRBJ1-2 | TRBV19 | ASSIDLAGYYGYT
NA | TRBJ1-5 | TRBV6-1 | ASSIKSAGNQPQH
NA | TRBJ2-2 | TRBV14 | ASSQRRGSAGELF
NA | TRBJ1-4 | TRBV30 | AWRDRSRNEKLF
NA | TRBJ2-7 | TRBV5-4 | ASSSTGTYEQY
NA | TRBJ2-7 | TRBV2 | ASSDSPYEQY
once | TRBJ2-7 | TRBV2 | ASGTGVYEQY
NA | TRBJ2-7 | TRBV6-5 | ASIKTSGAGYEQY
NA | TRBJ2-3 | TRBV5-1 | ASRRTGPPDTQY
few | TRBJ1-4 | TRBV10-3 | AIREAGNEKLF
NA | TRBJ2-2 | TRBV10-2 | ASSEQREGTGELF
NA | TRBJ1-6 | TRBV27 | ASRLPSGTGNSPLH
NA | TRBJ2-2 | TRBV7-3 | ASSLQGLNTGELF
NA | TRBJ2-6 | TRBV10-3 | AISELTSSGANVLT
NA | TRBJ1-4 | TRBV6-4 | ASSGQAGEKLF
once | TRBJ1-5 | TRBV2 | ASSRGSSGLAPQH
NA | TRBJ2-1 | TRBV5-4 | ASSLGGSLAASRNEQF
NA | TRBJ2-7 | TRBV5-4 | ASRADSYEQY
NA | TRBJ2-3 | TRBV18 | ASSPPGQGAVTQY
NA | TRBJ2-1 | TRBV5-1 | ASSLQGTSEYNEQF
NA | TRBJ1-4 | TRBV30 | AWSVSNEKLF
NA | TRBJ1-1 | TRBV5-1 | ASSLGLLNTEAF
NA | TRBJ2-2 | TRBV10-3 | AISGSGRAGELF
NA | TRBJ2-7 | TRBV7-8 | ASSPHRATQY
NA | TRBJ2-7 | TRBV7-2 | ASSPPRPGAHEQY
NA | TRBJ2-1 | TRBV7-2 | ASSPGQGAYGQF
NA | TRBJ2-7 | TRBV4-1 | ASSQDRGQGHYEQY
NA | TRBJ1-4 | TRBV3-1/TRBV3-2 | ASTRTVATNEKLF
NA | TRBJ2-1 | TRBV7-3 | ASNAEDEQF
NA | TRBJ2-1 | TRBV29-1 | SVEEEGYNEQF
NA | TRBJ1-6 | TRBV6-5 | ASSSTTGNNSPLH
NA | TRBJ1-3 | TRBV19 | ASRWLAADSGNTIY
NA | TRBJ1-2 | TRBV4-3 | ASSQATGYGYT
NA | TRBJ2-3 | TRBV30 | AWRGRTSGSGTQY
once | TRBJ2-7 | TRBV15 | ATSRDAGFYEQY
NA | TRBJ1-6 | TRBV2 | ASSNWGDSPLH
NA | TRBJ1-5 | TRBV19 | ASSIPGLGQPQH
NA | TRBJ2-1 | TRBV24-1 | ATSDFWAGGHEQF
NA | TRBJ1-3 | TRBV28 | ASSLWANSGNTIY
NA | TRBJ2-5 | TRBV6-6 | ASRKSSGNIVETQY
NA | TRBJ2-2 | TRBV6-1 | ASSDGFHLGSGELF
NA | TRBJ2-2 | TRBV2 | ASNQEGTGELF
NA | TRBJ2-1 | TRBV3-1/TRBV3-2 | ASSQENPGYNEQF
few | TRBJ2-2 | TRBV6-1 | ASSEVVTGELF
NA | TRBJ1-3 | TRBV9 | ASSRDSSGNTIY
NA | TRBJ1-1 | TRBV4-3 | ASSQGSQGGTEAF
NA | TRBJ1-2 | TRBV5-1 | ASSLETGGSYGYT
NA | TRBJ2-2 | TRBV5-6 | ASSPRTSGRRELF
NA | TRBJ1-4 | TRBV7-9 | ASSLARTGRDTEKLF